This note documents a single T cell receptor (beta chain) sequence. Its specificity is not known. Patients who had received treatment within the previous three months were excluded. Generated by immunoSEQ multiplex PCR, the TCRdb table keeps only in-frame clones and is missing some. The repertoire has tens of thousands of clones, roughly 92% of them found once; the top ten carry 4.9%. The data are from a study of resident and recirculating memory T cells in vitiligo. Study as a whole: Samples were epidermis from two lesional and two nonlesional sites, plus PBMCs. Genomic DNA was extracted from whole homogenized samples, with no cell sorting. Study-wide results and caveats: Clonality differed among vitiligo lesions, with no unique dominant clone.

Germline CDR1 LGHNA, CDR2 YNFKEQ. The CDR3 is 15 residues long. The V end lost 6 bases, the J end lost 6 bases, and 20 bases lay between the germline ends. The receptor comes from a male donor with vitiligo. Sequencing was carried out using blood. V and J are TRBV4-2 and TRBJ1-1; D may be TRBD1 (6 bases). Here the CDR3 DNA reads TGTGCCAGCAGGGGGATAGGACAGCAAAGCGCTGAAGCTTTCTTT. Residues: CASRGIGQQSAEAFF.